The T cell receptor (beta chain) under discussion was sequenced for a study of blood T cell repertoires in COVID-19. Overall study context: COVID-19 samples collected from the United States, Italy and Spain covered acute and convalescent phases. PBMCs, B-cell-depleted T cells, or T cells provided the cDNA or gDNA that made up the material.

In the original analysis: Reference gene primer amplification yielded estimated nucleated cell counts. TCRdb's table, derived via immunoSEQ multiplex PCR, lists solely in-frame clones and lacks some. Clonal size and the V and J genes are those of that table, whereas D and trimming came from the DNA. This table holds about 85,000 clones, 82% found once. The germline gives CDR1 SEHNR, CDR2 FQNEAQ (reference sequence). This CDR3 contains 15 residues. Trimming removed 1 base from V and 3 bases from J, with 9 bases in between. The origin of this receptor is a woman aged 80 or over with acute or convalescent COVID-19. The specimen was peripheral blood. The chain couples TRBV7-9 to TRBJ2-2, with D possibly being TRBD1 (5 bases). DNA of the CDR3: TGTGCCAGCAGCTTAGGTCAGGGCGACACCGGGGAGCTGTTTTTT. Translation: CASSLGQGDTGELFF.